The next 15 T cell receptor beta chains were all read from a single sample in a study of shared clonotypes between healthy human individuals. Produced via immunoSEQ multiplex PCR; TCRdb's table is partial and in-frame only. The sample shows 2 million to 2.5 million clones, 90% to 96% of them seen only once. Source material: naive CD4+ T cells sorted from blood. Stated subset: CD45RA+ positively selected. These receptors came from a man aged 18 to 30 in good health.

V is TRBV30 and J is TRBJ2-5, with 11 bases that match TRBD2. This CDR3 comprises 14 residues. J was trimmed by 8 bases and V by 3 bases; bases with no gene match: 8. Germline-derived CDR1 and CDR2 are GTSNPN and SVGIG (reference sequence). CDR3 in amino acids: CAWRLAGVTGTQYF. In nucleotides, the CDR3 is TGTGCCTGGAGACTAGCGGGGGTCACCGGAACCCAGTACTTC.

The rearrangement uses TRBV9 and TRBJ2-2; D call uncertain. From germline, CDR1 is SGDLS and CDR2 YYNGEE. The length of the CDR3 is 14 residues. Trimming stripped 4 bases from V and 4 bases from J, with 11 bases between. CDR3 protein: CASSPHPTTGELFF. CDR3 coding DNA: TGTGCCAGCAGCCCCCACCCCACCACCGGGGAGCTGTTTTTT. The full variable domain, with the rest looked up from reference TRBV9 and TRBJ2-2, is DSGVTQTPKHLITATGQRVTLRCSPRSGDLSVYWYQQSLDQGLQFLIQYYNGEERAKGNILERFSAQQFPDLHSELNLSSLELGDSALYFCASSPHPTTGELFFGEGSRLTVL.

The table lists this clone with a few counts. The V call is TRBV6-5, the J call TRBJ2-7; TRBD1 matches at 7 bases. There are 14 residues in the CDR3. V was clipped by 1 base and J by 5 bases; unmatched bases: 5. Germline V gene data show CDR1 as MNHEY and CDR2 as SVGAGI. CDR3 sequence reads: CASSYYPDRNEQYF. CDR3 bases: TGTGCCAGCAGTTACTACCCGGACAGGAACGAGCAGTACTTC.

V and J are TRBV2 and TRBJ1-4, with unresolved D. V lost 11 bases to trimming and J lost 3 bases, with 13 bases between them. There are 13 residues in the CDR3. Germline V gene lookup returns CDR1 SNHLY and CDR2 FYNNEI. The CDR3 DNA sequence: TGTGCCGCACGGAGCTCGGCTAATGAAAAACTGTTTTTT. It yields the protein CAARSSANEKLFF. Complete variable domain (other parts from reference TRBV2 and TRBJ1-4): EPEVTQTPSHQVTQMGQEVILRCVPISNHLYFYWYRQILGQKVEFLVSFYNNEISEKSEIFDDQFSVERPDGSNFTLKIRSTKLEDSAMYFCAARSSANEKLFFGSGTQLSVL.

This chain joins TRBV2 and TRBJ1-4; D unresolved. Germline CDR1 SNHLY, CDR2 FYNNEI. V lost 3 bases, J lost 11 bases, and 16 bases lay in between. The CDR3 contains 14 residues. CDR3 DNA: TGTGCCAGCAGTGACCCAGCATCCCTGTTGAAACTGTTTTTT. It translates to CASSDPASLLKLFF. The complete variable domain, with remaining parts taken from reference TRBV2 and TRBJ1-4, reads EPEVTQTPSHQVTQMGQEVILRCVPISNHLYFYWYRQILGQKVEFLVSFYNNEISEKSEIFDDQFSVERPDGSNFTLKIRSTKLEDSAMYFCASSDPASLLKLFFGSGTQLSVL.

The J gene is TRBJ2-1, the V gene TRBV5-1; D is undetermined. CDR1 SGHRS and CDR2 YFSETQ come from the germline V gene. V lost 0 bases to trimming and J lost 6 bases, with 16 bases between them. This CDR3 is 16 amino acids long. Here the CDR3 DNA reads TGCGCCAGCAGCTTGGGGCCCATGTCAAACATCAATGAGCAGTTCTTC. This encodes CASSLGPMSNINEQFF. Based on the CDR3 plus reference TRBV5-1 and TRBJ2-1, the full variable domain is KAGVTQTPRYLIKTRGQQVTLSCSPISGHRSVSWYQQTPGQGLQFLFEYFSETQRNKGNFPGRFSGRQFSNSRSEMNVSTLELGDSALYLCASSLGPMSNINEQFFGPGTRLTVL.

The rearrangement links TRBV7-2 to TRBJ1-5; 8 bases match TRBD1. V lost 5 bases, J lost 7 bases, and 10 bases stayed unmatched. Germline lookup yields CDR1 SGHTA and CDR2 FQGNSA. The CDR3 sequence is 15 residues long. The CDR3 reads CASSRGQAKTQPQHF. CDR3 coding DNA: TGTGCCAGCAGCCGGGGACAGGCGAAGACCCAGCCCCAGCATTTT.

The chain combines TRBV11-2 with TRBJ1-3, with 7 bases identical to TRBD1. After removal of 6 bases from V and 3 bases from J, the junction contained 14 bases not matched to a gene. CDR1 SGHAT and CDR2 FQNNGV come from the germline V gene. The CDR3 is 17 amino acids. The CDR3 sequence: CASSRSPLTGDGNTIYF. The CDR3 DNA follows: TGTGCCAGCAGTCGCTCCCCTCTCACAGGGGATGGAAACACCATATATTTT.

V is TRBV7-2 and J is TRBJ2-7, with 13 bases lining up with TRBD2. The ends lost 5 bases at V and 7 bases at J; junction bases unmatched: 5. This CDR3 comprises 14 residues. Per the germline V gene, CDR1 is SGHTA and CDR2 is FQGNSA. CDR3 residues: CASSETSGRYEQYF. The CDR3 coding sequence is TGTGCCAGCAGCGAGACTAGCGGGAGGTATGAGCAGTACTTC.

As for this clone: Relative to the germline gene, one junction end is altered; a read error may explain this. This rearrangement joins TRBV15 to TRBJ1-2; 12 bases align to TRBD1. The germline V gene encodes CDR1 LNHNV and CDR2 YYDKDF (reference sequence). The CDR3 length is 15 residues. The CDR3 loop is CATRREGQGAYGYTF. The CDR3 DNA reads as TGTGCCACCAGGAGAGAGGGACAGGGGGCGTATGGCTACACCTTC.

Concerning this clone: Other DNA sequences in this sample translate to the same CDR3. The chain is built from TRBV18 and TRBJ2-5; no reliable D call. Germline V gene lookup returns CDR1 KGHSH and CDR2 LQKENI. V dropped 3 bases and J dropped 2 bases, with 7 bases sitting between them. The CDR3 sequence is 13 residues long. The CDR3 is CASSPSQQETQYF. As DNA, the CDR3 is TGTGCCAGCTCACCTAGCCAACAAGAGACCCAGTACTTC.

The gene calls are TRBV7-2 and TRBJ2-7, with 7 bases identical to TRBD2. Germline V gene lookup returns CDR1 SGHTA and CDR2 FQGNSA. The CDR3 totals 15 residues. J lost 3 bases, V lost 2 bases, and 7 bases had no gene match. Written as DNA, the CDR3 is TGTGCCAGCAGCTTAAGGGAGGGAGAGGTCTACGAGCAGTACTTC. Its translation is CASSLREGEVYEQYF.

The V and J genes are TRBV5-1 and TRBJ2-3; the D is unclear. Germline V lookup: CDR1 SGHRS, CDR2 YFSETQ. Deletions cut 0 bases from V and 6 bases from J, with 17 bases between. CDR3 length: 16 residues. The CDR3 coding sequence is TGCGCCAGCAGCTTGGCGCGGCTGAACCCCCACGATACGCAGTATTTT. As protein: CASSLARLNPHDTQYF. Complete variable domain (other parts from reference TRBV5-1 and TRBJ2-3): KAGVTQTPRYLIKTRGQQVTLSCSPISGHRSVSWYQQTPGQGLQFLFEYFSETQRNKGNFPGRFSGRQFSNSRSEMNVSTLELGDSALYLCASSLARLNPHDTQYFGPGTRLTVL.

This chain connects TRBV10-1 to TRBJ2-3; D ambiguous. This CDR3 has 15 amino acids. Trimming cost V 0 bases and J 1 base, with 8 bases left between them. Germline CDR1 is WNHNN and CDR2 is SYGVQD (reference sequence). The DNA for the CDR3 is TGCGCCAGCAGTGAGTCGGGGTTTGGCACAGATACGCAGTATTTT. Amino acid sequence: CASSESGFGTDTQYF.

This chain connects TRBV18 to TRBJ1-6, with D hard to call. CDR1 and CDR2 (germline): KGHSH, LQKENI. The CDR3 covers 13 residues. Deletions cut 6 bases from V and 9 bases from J, with 12 bases between. Written as DNA, the CDR3 is TGTGCCAGCTCCGCACCTCACCCTTCACCCCTCCACTTT. This gives the protein CASSAPHPSPLHF.